Presented here are 17 T cell receptor beta chains from one specimen sequenced in a study of blood T cell repertoires in COVID-19. Generated by immunoSEQ multiplex PCR, the TCRdb table keeps only in-frame clones and is missing some. The sample has 150,000 to 200,000 clones; around nine tenths are singletons. Sequencing input: peripheral blood. Receptors were obtained from a man aged 18 to 29 with active or convalescent COVID-19.

The rearrangement uses TRBV4-3 and TRBJ2-1, with TRBD1 matching 7 bases. This CDR3 has 15 residues. From germline, CDR1 is LGHNA and CDR2 YSLEER. The ends lost 0 bases at V and 6 bases at J; junction bases unmatched: 5. CDR3 region: CASSQDFYRGNEQFF. The CDR3 nucleotides are TGCGCCAGCAGCCAAGACTTCTACAGGGGCAATGAGCAGTTCTTC.

This chain links TRBV27 with TRBJ2-2; 7 bases agree with TRBD1. V lost 2 bases and J lost 7; bases outside the gene matches: 4. This CDR3 contains 14 residues. Germline lookup yields CDR1 MNHEY and CDR2 SMNVEV (reference sequence). This CDR3 reads CASSLEGADGELFF. The DNA for the CDR3 is TGTGCCAGCAGTTTAGAGGGGGCTGACGGGGAGCTGTTTTTT.

The chain combines TRBV9 with TRBJ2-3, with D possibly TRBD2 on 7 matching bases. CDR1 and CDR2 from the germline V gene are SGDLS and YYNGEE. The length of the CDR3 is 15 residues. Trimming took 4 bases from V and 5 from J, leaving 17 bases between them. CDR3 protein: CASSTGRGAVDTQYF. For the CDR3, the DNA is TGTGCCAGCAGCACCGGCCGGGGGGCCGTAGATACGCAGTATTTT. The complete variable domain, with remaining parts taken from reference TRBV9 and TRBJ2-3, reads DSGVTQTPKHLITATGQRVTLRCSPRSGDLSVYWYQQSLDQGLQFLIQYYNGEERAKGNILERFSAQQFPDLHSELNLSSLELGDSALYFCASSTGRGAVDTQYFGPGTRLTVL.

The rearrangement uses TRBV11-2 and TRBJ2-3, with unresolved D. Germline CDR1 is SGHAT and CDR2 is FQNNGV. Between the trimmed V and J ends, which lost 8 bases and 5 bases, there was a span of 8 bases. There are 11 residues in the CDR3. Here the CDR3 reads CASSMRDTQYF. Written as DNA, the CDR3 is TGTGCCAGCTCCATGCGAGATACGCAGTATTTT.

V is TRBV7-3 and J is TRBJ2-2; D uncertain. The V gene lost 5 bases and the J gene lost 6 bases, with 7 bases spanning the gap. The germline V gene has CDR1 SGHTA and CDR2 FQGTGA. CDR3 length: 12 amino acids. The CDR3 DNA is TGTGCCAGCAGCCAAAAATCCGGGGAGCTGTTTTTT. Its protein is CASSQKSGELFF.

A single count supports this clone. CDR3 DNA: TGTGCCAGCAGACTCCGAACAGGGGCCCTTGGCTACACCTTC. It is translated as CASRLRTGALGYTF. V gene TRBV11-2 combines with J gene TRBJ1-2, with 7 positions matching TRBD1. The CDR3 has 14 amino acids. Germline loops: CDR1 SGHAT, CDR2 FQNNGV. Trimming at V came to 6 bases and at J to 7 bases, leaving 11 bases not matched to a gene.

This clone appeared a few times. The V gene is TRBV18, the J gene TRBJ1-5; TRBD1 matches at 8 bases. From germline, CDR1 is KGHSH and CDR2 LQKENI. The V and J ends lost 4 bases and 9 bases, in that order; junction bases with no gene match: 8. This CDR3 has 14 amino acids. CDR3 nucleotide sequence: TGTGCCAGCTCACTCGGACAGGGTGAGCGGCCCCAGCATTTT. Protein sequence: CASSLGQGERPQHF.

The chain carries TRBV5-1 and TRBJ1-6, with 9 bases matching TRBD1. Per the germline V gene, CDR1 is SGHRS and CDR2 is YFSETQ. The CDR3 contains 16 residues. V gave up 4 bases and J gave up 5 bases; unmatched junction bases: 7. The chain's CDR3 is CASSQAGQGNNSPLHF. In DNA form, the CDR3 reads TGCGCCAGCAGCCAAGCTGGACAGGGGAATAATTCACCCCTCCACTTT.

Here the CDR3 reads CASSPDGRNTEAFF. In DNA, the CDR3 is TGTGCCAGCTCACCAGACGGGAGGAACACTGAAGCTTTCTTT. The chain carries TRBV18 and TRBJ1-1; no clear D gene. V lost 2 bases and J 1 base, leaving 8 bases between the germline ends. The germline gives CDR1 KGHSH, CDR2 LQKENI. The CDR3 runs 14 residues.

The V and J genes are TRBV2 and TRBJ1-1; TRBD1 agrees at 7 bases. The CDR3 loop spans 14 amino acids. Germline CDR1 is SNHLY and CDR2 is FYNNEI. V was clipped by 7 bases and J by 1 base; unmatched bases: 6. The CDR3 region is CASKTGAGNTEAFF. The CDR3 coding sequence is TGTGCCAGCAAAACAGGGGCGGGGAACACTGAAGCTTTCTTT. Full variable domain (remainder filled in from reference TRBV2 and TRBJ1-1): EPEVTQTPSHQVTQMGQEVILRCVPISNHLYFYWYRQILGQKVEFLVSFYNNEISEKSEIFDDQFSVERPDGSNFTLKIRSTKLEDSAMYFCASKTGAGNTEAFFGQGTRLTVV.

The chain couples TRBV18 to TRBJ1-1, with 7 bases lining up with TRBD1. J lost 7 bases, V lost 1 base, and 3 bases had no gene match. This CDR3 region has 13 residues. The V gene's germline CDR1 is KGHSH and CDR2 LQKENI. CDR3: CASSPQGANEAFF. The CDR3 nucleotides are TGTGCCAGCTCACCACAGGGGGCGAATGAAGCTTTCTTT.

The chain employs TRBV27 and TRBJ1-2; 7 bases agree with TRBD1. The CDR3 totals 16 residues. The J segment lost 6 bases and the V segment lost 8 bases, leaving 18 bases of the junction unmatched. CDR1 is MNHEY, CDR2 SMNVEV, per germline (reference sequence). DNA of the CDR3: TGTGCCAGCGGAGGGGGCGTGGGGTACGGGATTGATGGCTACACCTTC. Translated, it gives CASGGGVGYGIDGYTF.

The J gene is TRBJ1-6, the V gene TRBV19, with TRBD1 identical over 7 bases. V shed 7 bases, J shed 4 bases, and the junction held 1 base outside the gene matches. The germline CDR1 and CDR2 sequences are LNHDA and SQIVND (reference sequence). The CDR3 loop spans 13 amino acids. The CDR3 here is CASKGQYNSPLHF. The CDR3 DNA is TGTGCCAGTAAGGGACAGTATAATTCACCCCTCCACTTT.

This clone was seen a few times. The genes are TRBV5-1 and TRBJ2-2, with 8 bases identical to TRBD1. CDR3 size: 15 residues. After removal of 4 bases from V and 5 bases from J, the junction contained 7 bases not matched to a gene. CDR1 and CDR2 (germline): SGHRS, YFSETQ. The CDR3, as DNA: TGCGCCAGCAGCCGGACAGGGCGAGGAACCGGGGAGCTGTTTTTT. Translation: CASSRTGRGTGELFF.

The chain recombines TRBV11-2 with TRBJ1-5; a weak D match, TRBD1 (5 bases). The length of the CDR3 is 15 residues. CDR1 is SGHAT, CDR2 FQNNGV, per germline. Trimming left V 5 bases short and J 4 bases short, with 15 bases between. CDR3 loop: CASSQGSRGNQPQHF. CDR3 in DNA: TGTGCCAGCAGCCAAGGGTCTCGGGGGAATCAGCCCCAGCATTTT.

The CDR3 region has the DNA TGTGCCAGCAGTTTCGTCGGGAACACTGAAGCTTTCTTT. Amino acid sequence: CASSFVGNTEAFF. The V gene is TRBV28, the J gene TRBJ1-1, with D unresolved. Germline V gene data show CDR1 as MDHEN and CDR2 as SYDVKM. The germline V and J ends were trimmed by 3 bases and 1 base, with 6 bases remaining between them. The CDR3 runs to 13 residues.

The chain is built from TRBV15 and TRBJ1-2, with D maybe TRBD1 (6 bases). Trimming removed 5 bases at V and 4 bases at J, with 20 bases between. Germline V lookup: CDR1 LNHNV, CDR2 YYDKDF (reference sequence). The CDR3 is 16 residues long. The DNA of the CDR3 is TGTGCCACCAGCGCAGGAATAGGACAGAACTTCTATGGCTACACCTTC. Its translation is CATSAGIGQNFYGYTF.